The 17 T cell receptor beta chains below come from one sample, sequenced in a study of regulatory and conventional T cells in RAG deficiency. The sorted conventional CD4+ T cells were CD25-low and CD127-high, with genomic DNA sequenced. Some clones are missing from TCRdb's copy, which holds only in-frame ones; the method was immunoSEQ multiplex PCR. The table has 45,000 to 50,000 clones, about nine tenths seen once. The sample was also reused in another study, on regulatory T cells. That work adds: Primers: 52 TRBV forward and 13 TRBJ reverse.

Material: CD4+ effector T cells sorted from blood. The source of these receptors is a human donor in good health.

This clone was picked up a small number of times. The chain combines TRBV6-1 with TRBJ2-7; D perhaps matches TRBD1 (5 bases). In germline, CDR1 is MNHNS, CDR2 SASEGT. The CDR3 has 13 amino acids. Trimming shortened V by 5 bases and J by 3 bases, and 11 bases separated the two germline ends. The CDR3 DNA reads TGTGCCAGCAGTAATGCCAGGGTCTACGAGCAGTACTTC. It is translated as CASSNARVYEQYF.

V and J are TRBV28 and TRBJ1-2; D gene unclear. CDR1 is MDHEN, CDR2 SYDVKM, per germline. CDR3 length equals 10 residues. V dropped 4 bases and J dropped 5 bases, with 2 bases sitting between them. CDR3 in DNA: TGTGCCAGCAGTTCATATGGCTACACCTTC. Translating gives CASSSYGYTF.

The J gene is TRBJ2-7, the V gene TRBV6-5; TRBD2 aligns across 7 bases. The trim removed 0 bases at V and 2 bases at J, leaving 4 bases unmatched. Germline V lookup: CDR1 MNHEY, CDR2 SVGAGI. There are 15 residues in the CDR3. CDR3: CASSYSSGEPYEQYF. CDR3 nucleotides: TGTGCCAGCAGTTACTCGAGCGGGGAACCCTACGAGCAGTACTTC.

The rearrangement uses TRBV7-8 and TRBJ1-6; D remains ambiguous. Deletions cut 1 base from V and 7 bases from J, with 11 bases between. Germline CDR1 reads SGHVS; CDR2 reads FQNEAQ. The CDR3 length is 15 residues. The DNA for the CDR3 is TGTGCCAGCAGCTTAGGGTTTCAGAGAAATTCACCCCTCCACTTT. It encodes CASSLGFQRNSPLHF.

The V and J genes are TRBV6-4 and TRBJ2-2, with D possibly matching TRBD2 (7 bases). The CDR3 has 12 residues. Trimming stripped 9 bases from V and 6 bases from J, with 11 bases between. In germline, CDR1 is MRHNA, CDR2 SNTAGT. This CDR3 reads CARGGPPGELFF. The CDR3 coding sequence is TGTGCCAGGGGGGGGCCCCCCGGGGAGCTGTTTTTT.

The chain couples TRBV7-9 to TRBJ2-4; 9 nucleotides agree with TRBD1. The CDR3 extends over 14 amino acids. Trimming took 4 bases from V and 5 from J; bases not matched to a gene: 3. Germline V gene data show CDR1 as SEHNR and CDR2 as FQNEAQ (reference sequence). CDR3 loop: CASSSTGGQNIQYF. The CDR3 bases are TGTGCCAGCAGCTCCACAGGGGGCCAAAACATTCAGTACTTC.

The chain has TRBV5-8 and TRBJ2-3; 9 bases align to TRBD2. The CDR3 covers 13 residues. The V and J ends lost 5 bases and 3 bases, in that order; junction bases with no gene match: 1. CDR1 and CDR2 from the germline V gene are SGHTS and YDEGEE. DNA of the CDR3: TGTGCCAGCAGGAGCGGGGGGACAGATACGCAGTATTTT. Residues: CASRSGGTDTQYF.

The rearrangement joins TRBV10-2 to TRBJ1-5; tentative D call: TRBD1 (5 bases). Per germline, CDR1 WSHSY and CDR2 SAAADI. There are 17 residues in the CDR3. The germline V and J ends were trimmed by 5 bases and 0 bases, with 17 bases remaining between them. CDR3 in amino acids: CASSPVTGTFSNQPQHF. CDR3 sequence (DNA): TGCGCCAGCAGTCCAGTCACAGGCACCTTTAGCAATCAGCCCCAGCATTTT.

The chain links TRBV27 to TRBJ2-1; perhaps D is TRBD1 or TRBD2 (5 bases each). V lost 0 bases, J lost 5 bases, and 11 bases lay in between. This CDR3 comprises 15 residues. Germline lookup yields CDR1 MNHEY and CDR2 SMNVEV (reference sequence). CDR3 DNA sequence: TGTGCCAGCAGTTTATCGTTGGGGACCAACAATGAGCAGTTCTTC. This encodes CASSLSLGTNNEQFF.

This clone was counted a single time. The chain has TRBV18 and TRBJ2-2; no reliable D call. In germline, CDR1 is KGHSH, CDR2 LQKENI. The CDR3 runs to 16 residues. Trimming left V 0 bases short and J 1 base short, with 9 bases between. CDR3 nucleotide sequence: TGTGCCAGCTCACCACCGCCAGAAGAGAACACCGGGGAGCTGTTTTTT. Translating gives CASSPPPEENTGELFF.

The J gene is TRBJ2-2, the V gene TRBV5-8; D remains ambiguous. The length of the CDR3 is 15 residues. With 0 bases removed from V and 4 bases from J, the gap between germline ends came to 10 bases. The germline V gene has CDR1 SGHTS and CDR2 YDEGEE. Here the CDR3 reads CASSLGRPGTGELFF. CDR3 bases: TGTGCCAGCAGCTTGGGACGGCCGGGCACCGGGGAGCTGTTTTTT. Full variable domain (missing parts from reference TRBV5-8 and TRBJ2-2): EAGVTQSPTHLIKTRGQQATLRCSPISGHTSVYWYQQALGLGLQFLLWYDEGEERNRGNFPPRFSGRQFPNYSSELNVNALELEDSALYLCASSLGRPGTGELFFGEGSRLTVL.

The sample holds a few counts of this clone. The chain uses TRBV18 and TRBJ1-3; D gene ambiguous. V shed 3 bases and J shed 0 bases, with 6 bases lying between them. The CDR3 extends over 14 amino acids. CDR1 and CDR2 (germline): KGHSH, LQKENI. CDR3 in DNA: TGTGCCAGCTCACCGGTAGACTCTGGAAACACCATATATTTT. Its translation is CASSPVDSGNTIYF.

CDR3 bases: TGTGCCAGCAGTCTTCAGAGGGACCGGGACACTGAAGCTTTCTTT. Protein sequence: CASSLQRDRDTEAFF. The chain links TRBV6-5 to TRBJ1-1, with D possibly being TRBD1 (5 bases). Trimming shortened V by 5 bases and J by 3 bases, and 16 bases separated the two germline ends. Germline V gene data show CDR1 as MNHEY and CDR2 as SVGAGI. CDR3 size: 15 residues.

V is TRBV6-1 and J is TRBJ2-4; a weak D match, TRBD1 (7 bases). From germline, CDR1 is MNHNS and CDR2 SASEGT. The V gene lost 1 base and the J gene lost 7 bases, with 14 bases spanning the gap. The CDR3 extends over 15 amino acids. CDR3: CASSEGSAGGNIQYF. DNA for the CDR3: TGTGCCAGCAGTGAAGGATCGGCAGGGGGGAACATTCAGTACTTC.

This chain uses TRBV9 with TRBJ1-6; TRBD1 is a possible D gene (5 bases). CDR3 length: 18 residues. The germline gives CDR1 SGDLS, CDR2 YYNGEE. Between the trimmed V and J ends, which lost 3 bases and 8 bases, there was a span of 24 bases. This chain's CDR3 is CASSEKATLGPGDSPLHF. DNA of the CDR3: TGTGCCAGCAGCGAGAAGGCGACCCTCGGACCGGGGGATTCACCCCTCCACTTT.

For this clone: The sample holds other DNA sequences that translate to the same CDR3. V and J are TRBV2 and TRBJ1-4, with 8 nucleotides matching TRBD1. With 0 bases clipped from V and 7 bases from J, the junction kept 7 bases outside the gene matches. The CDR3 has 16 residues. Germline V lookup: CDR1 SNHLY, CDR2 FYNNEI. The CDR3 region has the DNA TGTGCCAGCAGTGAAGCGTGGGGACAGGTCCGTGAAAAACTGTTTTTT. Translated, it gives CASSEAWGQVREKLFF.

The chain carries TRBV5-1 and TRBJ1-6, with D unresolved. The CDR3 has 13 amino acids. Germline CDR1 and CDR2: SGHRS and YFSETQ. Between the trimmed V and J ends, which lost 0 bases and 7 bases, there was a span of 5 bases. The CDR3: CASSLGLNSPLHF. The DNA for the CDR3 is TGCGCCAGCAGCTTGGGGTTGAATTCACCCCTCCACTTT.